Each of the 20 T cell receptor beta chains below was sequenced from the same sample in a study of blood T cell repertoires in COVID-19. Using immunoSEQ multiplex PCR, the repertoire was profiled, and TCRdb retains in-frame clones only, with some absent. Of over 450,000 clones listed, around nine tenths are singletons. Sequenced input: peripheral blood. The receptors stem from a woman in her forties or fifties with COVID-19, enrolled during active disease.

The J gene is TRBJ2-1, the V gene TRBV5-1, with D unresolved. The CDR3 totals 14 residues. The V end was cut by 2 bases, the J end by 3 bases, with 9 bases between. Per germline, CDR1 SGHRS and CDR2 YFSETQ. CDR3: CASSFDSVYNEQFF. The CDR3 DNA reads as TGCGCCAGCAGCTTCGACTCAGTCTACAATGAGCAGTTCTTC. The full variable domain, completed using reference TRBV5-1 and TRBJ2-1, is KAGVTQTPRYLIKTRGQQVTLSCSPISGHRSVSWYQQTPGQGLQFLFEYFSETQRNKGNFPGRFSGRQFSNSRSEMNVSTLELGDSALYLCASSFDSVYNEQFFGPGTRLTVL.

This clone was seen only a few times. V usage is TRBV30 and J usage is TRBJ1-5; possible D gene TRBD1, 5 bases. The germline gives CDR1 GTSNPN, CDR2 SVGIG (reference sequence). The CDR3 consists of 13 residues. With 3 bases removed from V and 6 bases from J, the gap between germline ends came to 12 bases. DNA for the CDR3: TGTGCCTGGAGCGCCAGGGAAGTTCAGCCCCAGCATTTT. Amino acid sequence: CAWSAREVQPQHF.

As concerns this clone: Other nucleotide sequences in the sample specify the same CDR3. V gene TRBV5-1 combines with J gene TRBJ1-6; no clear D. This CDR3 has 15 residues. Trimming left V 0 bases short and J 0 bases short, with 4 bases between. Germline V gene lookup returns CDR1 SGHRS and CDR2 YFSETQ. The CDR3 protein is CASSLDSSYNSPLHF. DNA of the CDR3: TGCGCCAGCAGCTTGGATAGCTCCTATAATTCACCCCTCCACTTT.

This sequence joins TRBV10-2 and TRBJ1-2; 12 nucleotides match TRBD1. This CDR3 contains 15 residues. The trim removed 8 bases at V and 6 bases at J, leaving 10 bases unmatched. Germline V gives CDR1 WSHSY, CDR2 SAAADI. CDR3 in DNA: TGCGCCAGCGGCCCGCCGGGACAGGGGGCTGATGGCTACACCTTC. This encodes CASGPPGQGADGYTF.

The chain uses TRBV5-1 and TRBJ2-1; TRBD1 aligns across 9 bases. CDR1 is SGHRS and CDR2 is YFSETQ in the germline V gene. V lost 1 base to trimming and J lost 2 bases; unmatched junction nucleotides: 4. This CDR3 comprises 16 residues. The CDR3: CASSLRTGVTYNEQFF. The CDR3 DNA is TGCGCCAGCAGCTTGCGGACAGGGGTTACCTACAATGAGCAGTTCTTC.

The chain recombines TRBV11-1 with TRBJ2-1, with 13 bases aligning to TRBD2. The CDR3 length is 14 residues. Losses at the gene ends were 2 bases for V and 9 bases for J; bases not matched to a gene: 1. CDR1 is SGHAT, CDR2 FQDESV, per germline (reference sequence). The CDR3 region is CASSLTSGGGEQFF. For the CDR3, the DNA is TGTGCCAGCAGCTTAACTAGCGGGGGGGGTGAGCAGTTCTTC.

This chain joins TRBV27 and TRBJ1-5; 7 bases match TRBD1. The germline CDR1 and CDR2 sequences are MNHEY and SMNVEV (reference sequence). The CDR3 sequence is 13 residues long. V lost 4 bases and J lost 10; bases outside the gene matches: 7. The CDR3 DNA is TGTGCCAGCAGTTCCAGGGGGAGAGGACCCCAGCATTTT. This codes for CASSSRGRGPQHF.

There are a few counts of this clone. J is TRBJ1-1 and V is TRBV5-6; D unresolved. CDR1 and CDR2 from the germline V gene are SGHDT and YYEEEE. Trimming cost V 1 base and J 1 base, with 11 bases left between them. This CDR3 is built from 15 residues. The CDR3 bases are TGTGCCAGCAGCTTGCCGTCAGTCCAGAACACTGAAGCTTTCTTT. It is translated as CASSLPSVQNTEAFF.

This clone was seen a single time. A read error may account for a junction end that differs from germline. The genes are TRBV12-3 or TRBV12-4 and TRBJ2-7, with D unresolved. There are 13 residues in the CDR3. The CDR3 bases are TGTGCCAGCAGTGTAGCCACCGTCGGGGAGCAGTACTTC. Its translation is CASSVATVGEQYF.

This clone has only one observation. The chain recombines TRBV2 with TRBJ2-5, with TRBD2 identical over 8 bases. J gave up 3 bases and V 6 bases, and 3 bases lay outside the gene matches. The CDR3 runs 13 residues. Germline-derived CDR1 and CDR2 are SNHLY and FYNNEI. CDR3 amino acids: CASRWGLEETQYF. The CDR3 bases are TGTGCCAGCAGGTGGGGACTAGAAGAGACCCAGTACTTC.

The CDR3 region has the DNA TGTGCCAGCAGCTCCGGGGGGGCCGAATCCTACGAGCAGTACTTC. The encoded protein is CASSSGGAESYEQYF. This chain joins TRBV5-4 and TRBJ2-7, with TRBD2 matching 8 bases. CDR3 length: 15 amino acids. Trimming removed 3 bases from V and 1 base from J; junction bases left unmatched: 6. Germline V gives CDR1 SGHNT, CDR2 YYREEE (reference sequence).

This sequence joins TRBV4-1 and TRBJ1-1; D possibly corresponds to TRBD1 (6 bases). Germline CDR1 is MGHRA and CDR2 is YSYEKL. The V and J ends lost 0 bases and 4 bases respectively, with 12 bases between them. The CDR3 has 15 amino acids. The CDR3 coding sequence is TGCGCCAGCAGCCAAGATTGGGGGCGTCCCACTGAAGCTTTCTTT. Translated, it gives CASSQDWGRPTEAFF.

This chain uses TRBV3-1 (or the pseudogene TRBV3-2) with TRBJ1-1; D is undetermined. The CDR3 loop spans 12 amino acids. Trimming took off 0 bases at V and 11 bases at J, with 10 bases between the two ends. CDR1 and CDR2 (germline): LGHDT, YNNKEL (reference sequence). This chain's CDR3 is CASSQDRRRAFF. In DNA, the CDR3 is TGTGCCAGCAGCCAAGATAGGAGAAGGGCTTTCTTT.

CDR3 amino acids: CASCATSGILGDTQYF. The CDR3 DNA sequence: TGTGCCAGCTGCGCCACGAGCGGCATACTTGGGGATACGCAGTATTTT. This chain connects TRBV3-1 (or the pseudogene TRBV3-2) to TRBJ2-3; tentatively, D is TRBD2 (5 bases). CDR1 LGHDT and CDR2 YNNKEL come from the germline V gene (reference sequence). This CDR3 contains 16 residues. V was shortened by 8 bases and J by 6 bases, with 24 bases between the two germline ends.

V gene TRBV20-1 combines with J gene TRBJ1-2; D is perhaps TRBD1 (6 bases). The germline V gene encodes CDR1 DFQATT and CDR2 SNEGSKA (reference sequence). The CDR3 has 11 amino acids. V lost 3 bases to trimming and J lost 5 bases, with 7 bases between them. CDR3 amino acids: CSARGTYGYTF. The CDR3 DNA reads TGCAGTGCTAGGGGGACATATGGCTACACCTTC.

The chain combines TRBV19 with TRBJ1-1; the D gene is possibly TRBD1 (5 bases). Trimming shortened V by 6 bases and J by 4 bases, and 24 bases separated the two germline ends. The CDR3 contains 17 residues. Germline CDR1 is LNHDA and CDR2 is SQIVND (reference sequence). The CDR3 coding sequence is TGTGCCAGTAGCACCCACCAATTGTCGGGGGGAGGCACTGAAGCTTTCTTT. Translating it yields CASSTHQLSGGGTEAFF.

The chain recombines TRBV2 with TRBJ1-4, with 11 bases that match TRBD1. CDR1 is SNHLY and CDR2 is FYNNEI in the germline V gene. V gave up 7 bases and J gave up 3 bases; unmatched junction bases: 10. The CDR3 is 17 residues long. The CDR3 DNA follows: TGTGCCAGCACTCGGACAGGGGGCGCAGGGGCTAATGAAAAACTGTTTTTT. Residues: CASTRTGGAGANEKLFF.

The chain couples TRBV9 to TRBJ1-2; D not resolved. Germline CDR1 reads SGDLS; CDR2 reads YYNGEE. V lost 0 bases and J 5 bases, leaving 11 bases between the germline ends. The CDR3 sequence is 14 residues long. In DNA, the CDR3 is TGTGCCAGCAGCGTAGGAACAGCCGAATATGGCTACACCTTC. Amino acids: CASSVGTAEYGYTF. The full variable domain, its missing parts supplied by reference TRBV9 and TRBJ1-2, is DSGVTQTPKHLITATGQRVTLRCSPRSGDLSVYWYQQSLDQGLQFLIQYYNGEERAKGNILERFSAQQFPDLHSELNLSSLELGDSALYFCASSVGTAEYGYTFGSGTRLTVV.

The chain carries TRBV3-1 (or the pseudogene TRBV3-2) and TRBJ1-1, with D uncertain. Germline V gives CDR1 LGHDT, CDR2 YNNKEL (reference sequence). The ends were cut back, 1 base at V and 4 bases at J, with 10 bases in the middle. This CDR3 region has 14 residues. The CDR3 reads CASSQGAPGTEAFF. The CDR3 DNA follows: TGTGCCAGCAGCCAAGGGGCCCCTGGCACTGAAGCTTTCTTT.

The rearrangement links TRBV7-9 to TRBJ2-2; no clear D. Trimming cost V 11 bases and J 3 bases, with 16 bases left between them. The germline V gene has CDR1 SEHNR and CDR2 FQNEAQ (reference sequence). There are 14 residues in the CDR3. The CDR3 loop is CADQQSLDTGELFF. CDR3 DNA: TGTGCCGATCAACAGAGCTTGGACACCGGGGAGCTGTTTTTT.